This T cell receptor beta chain was captured by sequencing in a study of T cells in Graves' hyperthyroidism and ophthalmopathy. Regions amplified from RNA transcripts were the TCR beta CDR3 regions. The HTBI primer set was used in a first-round RT-PCR of the TCR CDR3. TCRdb re-analysed the multiplex PCR reads in MiXCR, keeping a single row per CDR3 protein. Here the sample spans approximately 610,000 distinct CDR3 sequences, approximately 15% being singletons. CDR1 is MNHNS and CDR2 is SASEGT in the germline V gene. The CDR3 has 15 residues. Study-wide findings and caveats: Ophthalmopathy was predicted by the model a median of approximately six months ahead of onset.

Stable hyperthyroidism: no ophthalmopathy progression over 18 months of follow-up. Source material for PBMCs was over 7.5 ml fresh peripheral blood. Comment on this clonotype: The antigen remains undetermined. A junction boundary mismatches the germline segment, possibly from a read error.

V gene TRBV6-1 combines with J gene TRBJ1-1, with TRBD1 as a possible D gene (6 bases). The clonotype was recovered from a woman younger than 35 with Graves' hyperthyroidism. The sequenced material came from blood. CDR3: CVSSQTLSRQAEAFF. Written as DNA, the CDR3 is TGTGTCAGCAGTCAAACTCTAAGCCGACAGGCTGAAGCTTTCTTT.